This T cell receptor beta chain stems from a study of glioma-infiltrating T cells after dendritic cell vaccination. As for the study in general: Dendritic cell vaccine was injected intradermally three times, biweekly.

As for time point: after dendritic cell vaccination, including at tumor progression/relapse. Selection required adequate fresh-frozen tumor tissue plus more than two years' survival data. About this clone itself: Its specificity is unknown.

Amplification used 60 V beta primers and 13 J beta primers. Assay used: immunoSEQ multiplex PCR; TCRdb lists only in-frame clones, some missing. The sample includes about 10,000 clones, about four fifths of them seen just once. CDR3 length equals 18 residues. Losses at the gene ends were 3 bases for V and 3 bases for J; bases not matched to a gene: 17. Germline CDR1 reads SGHNT; CDR2 reads YYREEE (reference sequence). Study-wide findings and caveats: Few patients contributed both blood and tumor specimens.

J is TRBJ1-1 and V is TRBV5-4, with 7 bases matching TRBD1. The material sequenced was blood, taken after dendritic cell vaccination. The TCR originated in a human donor with glioblastoma. Here the CDR3 reads CASSSTIRKTGRDTEAFF. CDR3 in DNA: TGTGCCAGCAGCTCAACTATACGGAAGACAGGGCGGGACACTGAAGCTTTCTTT.